A selection of T cell receptor beta chains follows, all from one sample in a study of blood T cell repertoires in COVID-19. Sequencing was performed with immunoSEQ multiplex PCR; in TCRdb, only in-frame clones are kept and a portion is missing. The profile shows approximately 290,000 clones, 65% to 85% of them singletons. The material sequenced was peripheral blood. The receptors stem from a person aged 70 to 79 with COVID-19, enrolled during active disease. The CDR3 runs from the conserved cysteine through the conserved F or W. Fields, in order: V gene, J gene, clone size, CDR3 protein. Some rows mark clone size as missing; the rest say once, few, many or name a class of expanded clone.

V gene: TRBV4-1
J gene: TRBJ1-1
clone size: few
CDR3 protein: CASSRTQGSWPEAFF

V gene: TRBV2
J gene: TRBJ2-3
clone size: -
CDR3 protein: CASSPDRVTDTQYF

V gene: TRBV9
J gene: TRBJ2-1
clone size: few
CDR3 protein: CASSATIRGVNEQFF

V gene: TRBV24-1
J gene: TRBJ1-4
clone size: -
CDR3 protein: CAAGQDEKLFF

V gene: TRBV9
J gene: TRBJ1-3
clone size: few
CDR3 protein: CASSSGGGQGGNTIYF

V gene: TRBV6-6
J gene: TRBJ1-4
clone size: -
CDR3 protein: CASRAGTSNEKLFF

V gene: TRBV18
J gene: TRBJ2-7
clone size: -
CDR3 protein: CASSPGTLFSSYEQYF

V gene: TRBV7-9
J gene: TRBJ1-1
clone size: -
CDR3 protein: CASSLARNTEAFF

V gene: TRBV27
J gene: TRBJ2-1
clone size: -
CDR3 protein: CASSLAGRLNEQFF

V gene: TRBV5-1
J gene: TRBJ2-7
clone size: -
CDR3 protein: CASSRNRGENYEQYF

V gene: TRBV7-2
J gene: TRBJ2-3
clone size: -
CDR3 protein: CASSFNSGAADTQYF

V gene: TRBV7-2
J gene: TRBJ1-1
clone size: -
CDR3 protein: CASSSTVEAFF

V gene: TRBV3-1/TRBV3-2
J gene: TRBJ1-5
clone size: -
CDR3 protein: CASSHFTESYSNQPQHF

V gene: TRBV9
J gene: TRBJ2-2
clone size: -
CDR3 protein: CASSVPSGLFTGELFF

V gene: TRBV5-6
J gene: TRBJ2-7
clone size: -
CDR3 protein: CASSLQGYEQYF

V gene: TRBV25-1
J gene: TRBJ2-5
clone size: once
CDR3 protein: CASSPPGGAGGFETQYF

V gene: TRBV5-5
J gene: TRBJ2-5
clone size: -
CDR3 protein: CASSFEGETQYF

V gene: TRBV7-3
J gene: TRBJ2-3
clone size: -
CDR3 protein: CASSQTRSDGTQYF

V gene: TRBV9
J gene: TRBJ2-7
clone size: -
CDR3 protein: CASSVEVSGYEQYF

V gene: TRBV28
J gene: TRBJ1-2
clone size: -
CDR3 protein: CASTGGGTGALNYGYTF

V gene: TRBV19
J gene: TRBJ1-2
clone size: few
CDR3 protein: CASSIDQQQNGYTF

V gene: TRBV19
J gene: TRBJ1-5
clone size: -
CDR3 protein: CASSIGQAQHF

V gene: TRBV7-3
J gene: TRBJ2-2
clone size: -
CDR3 protein: CASSLIGTGRDRDTGRRTGELFF

V gene: TRBV6-2/TRBV6-3
J gene: TRBJ2-3
clone size: -
CDR3 protein: CASSGLAASTDTQYF

V gene: TRBV3-1/TRBV3-2
J gene: TRBJ1-2
clone size: -
CDR3 protein: CASSQYSDRPLDGYTF

V gene: TRBV6-5
J gene: TRBJ1-6
clone size: -
CDR3 protein: CASSSGKGARGPPLHF

V gene: TRBV5-1
J gene: TRBJ2-1
clone size: -
CDR3 protein: CASSSSPGLSYNEQFF

V gene: TRBV6-4
J gene: TRBJ2-7
clone size: few
CDR3 protein: CASRTGTGDIFDEQYF

V gene: TRBV7-9
J gene: TRBJ1-1
clone size: -
CDR3 protein: CASIKGQLNTEAFF